Following are 27 T cell receptor beta chains from one sample sequenced in a study of blood T cell repertoires in COVID-19. Libraries were prepared by immunoSEQ multiplex PCR; TCRdb keeps only in-frame clonotypes and omits some of them. The sample gives a few hundred thousand clones, approximately 80% of which show up once; about 15% is in the top ten. The sequencing input was PBMCs or T cells enriched from blood (not recorded which). The receptors derive from a man between 40 and 49 years old who had recovered from COVID-19.

The J gene is TRBJ2-5, the V gene TRBV11-2, with 9 bases fitting TRBD1. V gave up 1 base and J gave up 5 bases; unmatched junction bases: 8. CDR1 SGHAT and CDR2 FQNNGV come from the germline V gene. CDR3 size: 16 residues. The CDR3 nucleotides read TGTGCCAGCAGCTTAGGAGGGGACAGGGTGACGGAGACCCAGTACTTC. This sequence encodes CASSLGGDRVTETQYF.

This chain connects TRBV12-3 or TRBV12-4 to TRBJ1-1, with D perhaps matching TRBD1 (6 bases). There are 11 residues in the CDR3. V dropped 3 bases and J dropped 10 bases, with 9 bases sitting between them. In nucleotides, the CDR3 is TGTGCCAGCAGTTTGACAGGAGGAGCTTTCTTT. Translating gives CASSLTGGAFF.

V gene TRBV13 combines with J gene TRBJ2-1, with 10 bases fitting TRBD2. CDR3 length equals 16 residues. Trimming removed 4 bases from V and 7 bases from J; junction bases left unmatched: 10. In germline, CDR1 is PRHDT, CDR2 FYEKMQ (reference sequence). The CDR3 is CASSSYSGLATNEQFF. DNA of the CDR3: TGTGCCAGCAGCTCCTATTCGGGACTAGCGACTAATGAGCAGTTCTTC.

The count of this clone is one. The rearrangement joins TRBV24-1 to TRBJ2-5; D unresolved. V lost 3 bases to trimming and J lost 4 bases, with 14 bases between them. CDR3 length equals 15 residues. Germline CDR1 and CDR2: KGHDR and SFDVKD. CDR3 nucleotide sequence: TGTGCCACCAGTGATACCCGAGGTCCGAGAGAGACCCAGTACTTC. It yields the protein CATSDTRGPRETQYF.

The rearrangement joins TRBV19 to TRBJ1-1, with D maybe TRBD1 (5 bases). CDR3 length: 15 amino acids. Germline V lookup: CDR1 LNHDA, CDR2 SQIVND (reference sequence). Trimming pared 7 bases from V and 3 bases from J, leaving 18 bases between. The CDR3, as DNA: TGTGCCAGTACCCTCAGCCCAGGGCGCGACACTGAAGCTTTCTTT. Translating it yields CASTLSPGRDTEAFF. Full variable domain (rest looked up from reference TRBV19 and TRBJ1-1): DGGITQSPKYLFRKEGQNVTLSCEQNLNHDAMYWYRQDPGQGLRLIYYSQIVNDFQKGDIAEGYSVSREKKESFPLTVTSAQKNPTAFYLCASTLSPGRDTEAFFGQGTRLTVV.

This CDR3 is CASSPAHRDNSEKLFF. The CDR3 DNA sequence: TGTGCCAGCAGCCCCGCCCACCGGGACAATTCTGAAAAACTGTTTTTT. The chain couples TRBV7-8 to TRBJ1-4; TRBD1 might be the D (6 bases). Germline CDR1 and CDR2: SGHVS and FQNEAQ. V gave up 5 bases and J gave up 7 bases, with 20 bases separating them. The CDR3 totals 16 residues. The full variable domain, in which reference TRBV7-8 and TRBJ1-4 provide the parts outside the CDR3, is GAGVSQSPRYKVAKRGQDVALRCDPISGHVSLFWYQQALGQGPEFLTYFQNEAQLDKSGLPSDRFFAERPEGSVSTLKIQRTQQEDSAVYLCASSPAHRDNSEKLFFGSGTQLSVL.

The V call is TRBV25-1, the J call TRBJ2-1, with 9 positions matching TRBD1. Looked up from germline, CDR1 is MGHDK and CDR2 is SYGVNS. V shed 1 base, J shed 4 bases, and the junction held 5 bases outside the gene matches. This CDR3 is built from 16 residues. The CDR3 coding sequence is TGTGCCAGCAGTGAATTAGGGGACAGGGCTTACAATGAGCAGTTCTTC. It translates to CASSELGDRAYNEQFF.

This sequence joins TRBV7-3 and TRBJ2-1; D may be TRBD1 (6 bases). Trimming took off 3 bases at V and 4 bases at J, with 7 bases between the two ends. The CDR3 is 13 amino acids. Germline V lookup: CDR1 SGHTA, CDR2 FQGTGA. The CDR3 spells CASSFQGYNEQFF. The CDR3, as DNA: TGTGCCAGCAGCTTCCAGGGGTACAATGAGCAGTTCTTC.

V usage is TRBV27 and J usage is TRBJ2-7; D might be TRBD2 (6 bases). The CDR3 covers 13 residues. Germline V gene data show CDR1 as MNHEY and CDR2 as SMNVEV (reference sequence). With 5 bases removed from V and 9 bases from J, the gap between germline ends came to 17 bases. The CDR3 loop is CASSPGRLLGQYF. The CDR3 DNA reads as TGTGCCAGCAGTCCCGGGAGACTTCTTGGGCAGTACTTC.

This clone appeared a few times. This chain links TRBV5-1 with TRBJ1-6, with 10 nucleotides matching TRBD1. The CDR3 runs to 15 residues. Germline V gives CDR1 SGHRS, CDR2 YFSETQ. J gave up 7 bases and V 3 bases, and 4 bases lay outside the gene matches. CDR3 nucleotides: TGCGCCAGCAGCTCCGGGACAGGGGACAATTCACCCCTCCACTTT. Protein product: CASSSGTGDNSPLHF. Complete variable domain (other parts from reference TRBV5-1 and TRBJ1-6): KAGVTQTPRYLIKTRGQQVTLSCSPISGHRSVSWYQQTPGQGLQFLFEYFSETQRNKGNFPGRFSGRQFSNSRSEMNVSTLELGDSALYLCASSSGTGDNSPLHFGNGTRLTVT.

V and J are TRBV28 and TRBJ1-2; D unclear. The V gene lost 3 bases and the J gene lost 7 bases, with 9 bases spanning the gap. Germline assignment: CDR1 MDHEN and CDR2 SYDVKM. The length of the CDR3 is 12 residues. CDR3 in DNA: TGTGCCAGCAGTTTTTACGGGGTTGGCTACACCTTC. Translating gives CASSFYGVGYTF.

V is TRBV28 and J is TRBJ2-7; TRBD1 agrees at 9 bases. With 5 bases clipped from V and 2 bases from J, the junction kept 13 bases outside the gene matches. Germline CDR1 is MDHEN and CDR2 is SYDVKM. This CDR3 has 17 amino acids. CDR3 sequence (DNA): TGTGCCAGCAGTCCAACACTTCCGGGACAGGGTACCTACGAGCAGTACTTC. Amino acid sequence: CASSPTLPGQGTYEQYF.

J is TRBJ2-5 and V is TRBV6-2 or TRBV6-3; TRBD2 might be the D (5 bases). Per germline, CDR1 MNHEY and CDR2 SVGEGT. The CDR3 extends over 15 amino acids. Between the trimmed V and J ends, which lost 6 bases and 4 bases, there was a span of 18 bases. The DNA of the CDR3 is TGTGCCAGCAGCCCCTCGCGGGTCCCTAGAGAGACCCAGTACTTC. Translating gives CASSPSRVPRETQYF.

This clone was found a few times. V and J are TRBV28 and TRBJ1-3; 11 bases agree with TRBD1. After removal of 7 bases from V and 3 bases from J, the junction contained 5 bases not matched to a gene. This CDR3 comprises 15 residues. The V gene's germline CDR1 is MDHEN and CDR2 SYDVKM. The CDR3 spells CASIMDRGHGNTIYF. The CDR3 region has the DNA TGTGCCAGCATCATGGACAGGGGGCATGGAAACACCATATATTTT.

V usage is TRBV5-4 and J usage is TRBJ2-3; D unresolved. With 3 bases removed from V and 1 base from J, the gap between germline ends came to 9 bases. CDR3 length: 14 residues. Germline CDR1 reads SGHNT; CDR2 reads YYREEE (reference sequence). The CDR3 is CASSSFRGTDTQYF. CDR3 nucleotides: TGTGCCAGCAGCTCCTTCCGGGGCACAGATACGCAGTATTTT.

In its sample, this clone was seen a few times. The CDR3 is CASSPPGQAYYGYTF. As DNA, the CDR3 is TGTGCCAGCAGTCCCCCCGGACAGGCCTACTATGGCTACACCTTC. The V call is TRBV6-5, the J call TRBJ1-2, with TRBD1 matching 7 bases. CDR3 length: 15 residues. Losses at the gene ends were 5 bases for V and 3 bases for J; bases not matched to a gene: 9. Germline CDR1 and CDR2: MNHEY and SVGAGI.

This clone was counted a single time. The chain uses TRBV3-1 (or the pseudogene TRBV3-2) and TRBJ1-1, with D possibly being TRBD1 (5 bases). Germline V gene lookup returns CDR1 LGHDT and CDR2 YNNKEL (reference sequence). The CDR3 extends over 14 amino acids. V was shortened by 3 bases and J by 5 bases, with 13 bases between the two germline ends. CDR3 nucleotides: TGTGCCAGCAGCCAGGACCCCCGGGGGACTGAAGCTTTCTTT. It is translated as CASSQDPRGTEAFF.

This chain joins TRBV5-1 and TRBJ1-5, with 8 bases identical to TRBD1. V was clipped by 1 base and J by 5 bases; unmatched bases: 5. The germline gives CDR1 SGHRS, CDR2 YFSETQ. The length of the CDR3 is 15 residues. The CDR3 nucleotides are TGCGCCAGCAGCTTGACAGGGGGTTTGGATCAGCCCCAGCATTTT. Translation gives CASSLTGGLDQPQHF.

V is TRBV5-1 and J is TRBJ2-7; D unresolved. Germline V gives CDR1 SGHRS, CDR2 YFSETQ. V was shortened by 3 bases and J by 1 base, with 5 bases between the two germline ends. The CDR3 extends over 12 amino acids. Here the CDR3 DNA reads TGCGCCAGCAGCTCCCAATCCTACGAGCAGTACTTC. Protein: CASSSQSYEQYF.

This chain joins TRBV29-1 and TRBJ2-7; 7 nucleotides agree with TRBD1. CDR1 is SQVTM, CDR2 ANQGSEA, per germline. The V gene end was trimmed by 6 bases and the J gene end by 3 bases; junction bases not matched to a gene: 8. There are 13 residues in the CDR3. CDR3 amino acids: CSVTGQDFYEQYF. The CDR3 DNA sequence: TGCAGCGTGACCGGACAGGATTTCTACGAGCAGTACTTC.

J is TRBJ1-4 and V is TRBV27, with 8 nucleotides matching TRBD1. The CDR3 is made up of 16 amino acids. J lost 5 bases, V lost 5 bases, and 10 bases had no gene match. Germline CDR1 MNHEY, CDR2 SMNVEV (reference sequence). In nucleotides, the CDR3 is TGTGCCAGCAGTCTTCGGAGGACAGGGAGGAATGAAAAACTGTTTTTT. It translates to CASSLRRTGRNEKLFF.

The chain joins TRBV7-8 to TRBJ1-5; 11 nucleotides align to TRBD1. Germline trimming cut 6 bases from V and 1 base from J; bases unmatched to any gene: 5. Per the germline V gene, CDR1 is SGHVS and CDR2 is FQNEAQ. This CDR3 region has 16 residues. The CDR3 loop reads CASSPGTGGSNQPQHF. CDR3 sequence (DNA): TGTGCCAGCAGTCCCGGGACAGGGGGAAGCAATCAGCCCCAGCATTTT.

This sequence joins TRBV29-1 and TRBJ1-3; TRBD1 might be the D (5 bases). V lost 7 bases to trimming and J lost 0 bases, with 13 bases between them. The CDR3 spans 14 residues. Germline lookup yields CDR1 SQVTM and CDR2 ANQGSEA. The DNA for the CDR3 is TGCAGCGCCCTCGCGGGGACCTCTGGAAACACCATATATTTT. Protein: CSALAGTSGNTIYF.

The V gene is TRBV4-2, the J gene TRBJ2-3; 8 bases line up with TRBD2. Germline lookup yields CDR1 LGHNA and CDR2 YNFKEQ. The CDR3 contains 16 residues. Losses at the gene ends were 1 base for V and 2 bases for J; bases not matched to a gene: 5. CDR3 protein: CASSQVSGLATDTQYF. The CDR3 bases are TGTGCCAGCAGCCAAGTTTCCGGACTAGCCACAGATACGCAGTATTTT.

This clone appeared a few times. The chain uses TRBV19 and TRBJ2-1; D is possibly TRBD1 (6 bases). Germline loops: CDR1 LNHDA, CDR2 SQIVND (reference sequence). V lost 5 bases and J lost 1, with 6 bases in between. The CDR3 sequence is 13 residues long. CDR3 sequence (DNA): TGTGCCAGTAGTCAGGGGTCCTACAATGAGCAGTTCTTC. Its protein product is CASSQGSYNEQFF. Full variable domain (remainder filled in from reference TRBV19 and TRBJ2-1): DGGITQSPKYLFRKEGQNVTLSCEQNLNHDAMYWYRQDPGQGLRLIYYSQIVNDFQKGDIAEGYSVSREKKESFPLTVTSAQKNPTAFYLCASSQGSYNEQFFGPGTRLTVL.

This clone was seen once. The gene calls are TRBV27 and TRBJ2-7, with D possibly TRBD2 on 6 matching bases. The V and J ends lost 10 bases and 5 bases respectively, with 24 bases between them. Germline V gene sequence: CDR1 MNHEY, CDR2 SMNVEV (reference sequence). The CDR3 sequence is 15 residues long. The CDR3 loop is CAKDQGGGPPDEQYF. CDR3 coding DNA: TGTGCCAAAGACCAGGGAGGCGGGCCACCGGACGAGCAGTACTTC.

This clone was recorded a few times. The genes are TRBV28 and TRBJ1-2, with D unresolved. The CDR3 covers 15 residues. CDR1 and CDR2 (germline): MDHEN, SYDVKM. Trimming took off 5 bases at V and 7 bases at J, with 20 bases between the two ends. The CDR3 loop is CASSPWHRGGGGYTF. The CDR3 DNA follows: TGTGCCAGCAGTCCCTGGCACCGGGGAGGCGGTGGCTACACCTTC.